The source of this TCR beta chain is a study of T cell repertoires in cytomegalovirus infection. Study in general: From public TCR beta signatures came an indication of both CMV infection and matching HLA type.

A word on this clonotype: Its antigen is not identified.

MiXCR, applied by TCRdb to the reads, yields one record per CDR3 protein. Here the sample spans a few hundred thousand distinct CDR3 sequences, over 15% being singletons. The CDR3 is 15 residues long. CDR1 is LGHNA and CDR2 is YSLEER in the germline V gene. With V trimmed by 4 bases and J by 0 bases, 5 bases remained unmatched. Points from the study as a whole: Dominant in the ex vivo response were TCR beta clonotypes restricted by HLA-C and specific for CMV. Accumulated public TCR beta family frequency recognized individuals carrying CMV together with the relevant HLA.

The specimen was CD8+ T cells from PBMCs. The receptor's source is a human donor in good health (CMV status not recorded). Some clones in this sample may be carry-over from other donors' samples. The genes are TRBV4-3 and TRBJ1-2, with 7 positions matching TRBD1. The CDR3 is CASSPGQESNYGYTF. The CDR3 DNA reads as TGCGCCAGCAGCCCTGGACAGGAGTCTAACTATGGCTACACCTTC.